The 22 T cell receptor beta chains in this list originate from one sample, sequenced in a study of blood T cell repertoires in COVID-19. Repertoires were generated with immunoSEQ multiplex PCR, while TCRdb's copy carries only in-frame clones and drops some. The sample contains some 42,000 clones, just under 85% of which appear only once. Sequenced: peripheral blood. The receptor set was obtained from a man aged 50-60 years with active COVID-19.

The CDR3 bases are TGTGCCAGCAGTTTCGGGACAGGGGACTACGAGCAGTACTTC. Translated, it gives CASSFGTGDYEQYF. V gene TRBV27 combines with J gene TRBJ2-7, with 10 bases that match TRBD1. CDR3 length equals 14 residues. With V trimmed by 3 bases and J by 3 bases, 2 bases remained unmatched. Germline lookup yields CDR1 MNHEY and CDR2 SMNVEV (reference sequence).

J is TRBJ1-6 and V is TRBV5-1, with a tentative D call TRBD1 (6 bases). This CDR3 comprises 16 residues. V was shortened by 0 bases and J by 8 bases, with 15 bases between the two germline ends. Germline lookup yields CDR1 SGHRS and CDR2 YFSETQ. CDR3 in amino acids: CASSLVGGTLHSPLHF. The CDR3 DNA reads TGCGCCAGCAGCTTGGTAGGGGGTACCCTCCATTCACCCCTCCACTTT.

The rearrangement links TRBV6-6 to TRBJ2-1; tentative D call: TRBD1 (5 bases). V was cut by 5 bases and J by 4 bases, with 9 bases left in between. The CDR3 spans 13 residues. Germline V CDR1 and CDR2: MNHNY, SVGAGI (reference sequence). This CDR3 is CASSRQLYNEQFF. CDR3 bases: TGTGCCAGCAGTAGACAGCTTTACAATGAGCAGTTCTTC.

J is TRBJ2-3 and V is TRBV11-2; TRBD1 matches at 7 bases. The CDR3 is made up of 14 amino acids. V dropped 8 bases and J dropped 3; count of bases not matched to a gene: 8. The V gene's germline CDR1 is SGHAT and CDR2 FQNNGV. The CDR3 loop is CASGYRGRTDTQYF. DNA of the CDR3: TGTGCCAGCGGGTACAGGGGTCGAACAGATACGCAGTATTTT.

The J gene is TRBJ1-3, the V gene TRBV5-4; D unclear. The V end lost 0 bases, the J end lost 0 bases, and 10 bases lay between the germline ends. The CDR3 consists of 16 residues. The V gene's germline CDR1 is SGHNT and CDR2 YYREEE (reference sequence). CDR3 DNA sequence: TGTGCCAGCAGCTTGGAACCGGGGATCTCTGGAAACACCATATATTTT. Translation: CASSLEPGISGNTIYF.

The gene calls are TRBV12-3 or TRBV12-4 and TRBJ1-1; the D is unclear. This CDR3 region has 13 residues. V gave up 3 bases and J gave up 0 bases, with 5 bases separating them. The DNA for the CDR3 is TGTGCCAGCAGTTTTGGCCTGAACACTGAAGCTTTCTTT. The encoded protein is CASSFGLNTEAFF.

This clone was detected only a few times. CDR3 sequence (DNA): TGCGCCAGCAGCTTGGGCCAAGCCGATACGCAGTATTTT. As protein: CASSLGQADTQYF. The V gene is TRBV5-1, the J gene TRBJ2-3; D gene uncertain. CDR3 length: 13 amino acids. CDR1 is SGHRS and CDR2 is YFSETQ in the germline V gene. V lost 0 bases to trimming and J lost 6 bases, with 8 bases between them.

The CDR3 spells CASSSGFLTEAFF. CDR3 bases: TGTGCCAGTAGTTCAGGGTTTCTGACTGAAGCTTTCTTT. The V gene is TRBV19, the J gene TRBJ1-1; D may be TRBD1 (5 bases). V shed 5 bases and J shed 5 bases, with 12 bases lying between them. Germline values: CDR1 LNHDA, CDR2 SQIVND (reference sequence). This CDR3 is 13 amino acids long.

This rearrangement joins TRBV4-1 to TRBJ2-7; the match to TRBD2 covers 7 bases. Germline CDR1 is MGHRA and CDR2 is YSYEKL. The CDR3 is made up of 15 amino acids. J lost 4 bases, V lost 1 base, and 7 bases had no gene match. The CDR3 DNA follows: TGCGCCAGCAGCCAAGTATCGGGAGGAGGGTACGAGCAGTACTTC. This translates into CASSQVSGGGYEQYF.

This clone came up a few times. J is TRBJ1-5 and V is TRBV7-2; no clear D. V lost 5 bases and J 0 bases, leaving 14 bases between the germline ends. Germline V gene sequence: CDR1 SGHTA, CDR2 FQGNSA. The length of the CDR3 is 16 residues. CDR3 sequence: CASSPAAVYSNQPQHF. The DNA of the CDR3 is TGTGCCAGCAGCCCCGCGGCGGTTTATAGCAATCAGCCCCAGCATTTT.

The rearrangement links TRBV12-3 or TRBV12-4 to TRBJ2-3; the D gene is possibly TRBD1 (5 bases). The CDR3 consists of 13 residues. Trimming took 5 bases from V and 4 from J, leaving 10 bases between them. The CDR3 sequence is CASSATRADTQYF. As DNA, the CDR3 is TGTGCCAGCAGTGCCACCAGGGCAGATACGCAGTATTTT.

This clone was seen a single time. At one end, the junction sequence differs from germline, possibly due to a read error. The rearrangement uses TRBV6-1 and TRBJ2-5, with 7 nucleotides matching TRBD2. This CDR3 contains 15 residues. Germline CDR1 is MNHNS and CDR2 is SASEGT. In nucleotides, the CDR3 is TGTGCCAGCAGGGAAGGAGGGAGGGCTGGTGAGACCCAGTACTTC. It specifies CASREGGRAGETQYF.

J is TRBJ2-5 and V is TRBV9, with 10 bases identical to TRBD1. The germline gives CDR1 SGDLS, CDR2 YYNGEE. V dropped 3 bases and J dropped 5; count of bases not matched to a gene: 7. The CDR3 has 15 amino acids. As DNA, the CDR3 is TGTGCCAGCAGCGCCGGGACAGGGGTCGGGGAGACCCAGTACTTC. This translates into CASSAGTGVGETQYF. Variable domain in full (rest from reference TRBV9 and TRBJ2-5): DSGVTQTPKHLITATGQRVTLRCSPRSGDLSVYWYQQSLDQGLQFLIQYYNGEERAKGNILERFSAQQFPDLHSELNLSSLELGDSALYFCASSAGTGVGETQYFGPGTRLLVL.

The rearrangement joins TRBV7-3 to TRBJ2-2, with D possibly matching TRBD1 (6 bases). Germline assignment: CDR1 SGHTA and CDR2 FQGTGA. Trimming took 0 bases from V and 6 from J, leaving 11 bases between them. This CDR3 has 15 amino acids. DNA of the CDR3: TGTGCCAGCAGCTTAACCAGGGGTAGTGCCGGGGAGCTGTTTTTT. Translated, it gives CASSLTRGSAGELFF.

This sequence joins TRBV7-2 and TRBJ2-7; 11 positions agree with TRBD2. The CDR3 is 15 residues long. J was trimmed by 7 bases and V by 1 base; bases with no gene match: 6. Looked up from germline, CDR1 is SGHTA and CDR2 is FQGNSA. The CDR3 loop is CASSLGTSGWEEQYF. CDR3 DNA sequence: TGTGCCAGCAGCTTAGGGACTAGCGGGTGGGAAGAGCAGTACTTC.

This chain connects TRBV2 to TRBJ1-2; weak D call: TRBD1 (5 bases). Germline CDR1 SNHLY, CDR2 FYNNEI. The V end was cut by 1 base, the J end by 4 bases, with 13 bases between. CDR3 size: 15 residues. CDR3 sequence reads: CASSEGEWGGYGYTF. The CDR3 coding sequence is TGTGCCAGCAGTGAAGGGGAATGGGGGGGCTATGGCTACACCTTC.

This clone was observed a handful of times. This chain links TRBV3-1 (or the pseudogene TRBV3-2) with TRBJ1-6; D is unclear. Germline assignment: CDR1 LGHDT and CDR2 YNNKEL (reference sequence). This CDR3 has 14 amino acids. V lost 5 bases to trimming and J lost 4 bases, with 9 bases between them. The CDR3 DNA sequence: TGTGCCAGCAGCATCACAGCATATAATTCACCCCTCCACTTT. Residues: CASSITAYNSPLHF.

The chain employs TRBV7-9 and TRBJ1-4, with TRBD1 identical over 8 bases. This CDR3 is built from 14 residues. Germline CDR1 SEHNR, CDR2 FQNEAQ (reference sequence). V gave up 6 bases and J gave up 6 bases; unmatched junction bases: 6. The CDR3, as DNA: TGTGCCAGCAGTGATACAGGGGGTGATGAAAAACTGTTTTTT. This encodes CASSDTGGDEKLFF.

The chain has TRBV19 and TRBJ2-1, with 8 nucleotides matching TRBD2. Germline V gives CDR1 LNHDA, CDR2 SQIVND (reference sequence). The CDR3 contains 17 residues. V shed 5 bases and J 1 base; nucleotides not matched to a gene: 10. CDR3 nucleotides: TGTGCCAGTAGTCTCACCCCACTAGCGGCATCCTACAATGAGCAGTTCTTC. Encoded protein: CASSLTPLAASYNEQFF.

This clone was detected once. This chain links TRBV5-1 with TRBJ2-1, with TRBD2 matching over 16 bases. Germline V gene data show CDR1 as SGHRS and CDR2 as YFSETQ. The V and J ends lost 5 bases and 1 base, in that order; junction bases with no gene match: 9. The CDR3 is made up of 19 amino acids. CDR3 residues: CASRFSGTSGGASYNEQFF. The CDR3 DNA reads TGCGCCAGCAGATTTTCCGGGACTAGCGGGGGGGCTTCCTACAATGAGCAGTTCTTC.

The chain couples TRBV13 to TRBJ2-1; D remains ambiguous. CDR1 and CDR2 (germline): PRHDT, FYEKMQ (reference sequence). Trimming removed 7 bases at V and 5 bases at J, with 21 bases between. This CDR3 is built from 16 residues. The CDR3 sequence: CASTAEAKLDHNEQFF. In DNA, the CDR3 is TGTGCCAGCACCGCTGAGGCCAAGCTCGACCACAATGAGCAGTTCTTC.

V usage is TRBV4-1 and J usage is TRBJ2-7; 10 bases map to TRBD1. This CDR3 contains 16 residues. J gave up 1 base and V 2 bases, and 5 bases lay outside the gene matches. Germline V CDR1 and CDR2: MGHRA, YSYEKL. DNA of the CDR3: TGCGCCAGCAGCCAATCTTGGACAGGGGGTTCCTACGAGCAGTACTTC. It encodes CASSQSWTGGSYEQYF.